One sample yielded the 23 T cell receptor beta chains listed below, sequenced in a study of cytomegalovirus exposure and HLA in healthy donors (dated by TCRdb to 2015 to 2018). To prepare the library, the immunoSEQ multiplex PCR assay was applied. TCRdb's version of the immuneACCESS table is confined to in-frame rearrangements and falls short of the full clone set. An unresolved V gene accounts for under half of the shortfall where checked; the remainder is of unknown origin. The sample data list about 150,000 clones, and about 95% of these were observed just once. 1.5% to 2% of the sample is held by the ten biggest clonotypes. Sequencing input: PBMCs. These TCRs come from a man between 18 and 35 years old in good health and CMV-seropositive.

The CDR3 loop is CASSRQGQETQYF. The CDR3 DNA reads as TGTGCCAGCAGTCGACAGGGCCAAGAGACCCAGTACTTC. The rearrangement links TRBV6-5 to TRBJ2-5; 7 bases match TRBD1. The CDR3 extends over 13 amino acids. Germline loops: CDR1 MNHEY, CDR2 SVGAGI. V dropped 5 bases and J dropped 1; count of bases not matched to a gene: 1.

The chain has TRBV18 and TRBJ1-1; tentatively, D is TRBD1 (6 bases). Trimming stripped 5 bases from V and 10 bases from J, with 17 bases between. CDR3 length: 13 residues. Looked up from germline, CDR1 is KGHSH and CDR2 is LQKENI. This CDR3 is CASSSLDRNRAFF. In DNA, the CDR3 is TGTGCCAGCTCATCCTTGGACAGAAATAGAGCTTTCTTT.

The CDR3 bases are TGTGCCAGCAGCTCCGCCGGAGCGAACACTGAAGCTTTCTTT. Translated: CASSSAGANTEAFF. This chain connects TRBV7-9 to TRBJ1-1; D remains ambiguous. Trimming left V 4 bases short and J 1 base short, with 10 bases between. The CDR3 loop spans 14 amino acids. Germline CDR1 reads SEHNR; CDR2 reads FQNEAQ (reference sequence).

The genes are TRBV29-1 and TRBJ2-1; a possible D gene is TRBD2 (6 bases). V was shortened by 6 bases and J by 5 bases, with 14 bases between the two germline ends. Germline-derived CDR1 and CDR2 are SQVTM and ANQGSEA. The CDR3 spans 13 residues. The CDR3 region has the DNA TGCAGCGTAGCCGGGACTTTTAACAATGAGCAGTTCTTC. It encodes CSVAGTFNNEQFF.

The chain employs TRBV28 and TRBJ1-5; no firm D call. CDR3 length equals 13 residues. Trimming removed 11 bases at V and 11 bases at J, with 22 bases between. Germline CDR1 reads MDHEN; CDR2 reads SYDVKM. CDR3 loop: CASLSVRGAAQHF. In DNA form, the CDR3 reads TGTGCCTCGCTTTCGGTCCGGGGAGCGGCCCAGCATTTT.

The chain has TRBV6-1 and TRBJ2-5, with TRBD2 matching 13 bases. The J call is doubtful: the DNA matches TRBJ2-7 better. The CDR3 consists of 18 residues. Germline V gene lookup returns CDR1 MNHNS and CDR2 SASEGT. CDR3 DNA sequence: TGTGCCAGCAGTGTTCGGACTAGCGGGAGTCTGAGCTCCTACGAGCAGTACTTC. This codes for CASSVRTSGSLSSYEQYF.

The CDR3 is CASSLAASGGGYEQFF. Written as DNA, the CDR3 is TGTGCCAGCAGTTTAGCGGCTAGCGGGGGGGGGTATGAGCAGTTCTTC. The chain uses TRBV28 and TRBJ2-1; 12 nucleotides match TRBD2. Germline loops: CDR1 MDHEN, CDR2 SYDVKM. V shed 2 bases, J shed 8 bases, and the junction held 7 bases outside the gene matches. The CDR3 runs 16 residues. The complete variable domain, with remaining parts taken from reference TRBV28 and TRBJ2-1, reads DVKVTQSSRYLVKRTGEKVFLECVQDMDHENMFWYRQDPGLGLRLIYFSYDVKMKEKGDIPEGYSVSREKKERFSLILESASTNQTSMYLCASSLAASGGGYEQFFGPGTRLTVL.

J is TRBJ1-3 and V is TRBV10-3; 7 bases are a match to TRBD1. The junction had 8 bases not matched to a gene; V was cut back by 10 bases and J by 2 bases. The CDR3 has 14 residues. Germline assignment: CDR1 ENHRY and CDR2 SYGVKD. The CDR3, as DNA: TGTGCCAGTATGCAGACAGGGACTGGAAACACCATATATTTT. Residues: CASMQTGTGNTIYF.

The rearrangement uses TRBV5-1 and TRBJ2-5; 8 bases map to TRBD1. The CDR3 runs to 16 residues. V was clipped by 4 bases and J by 2 bases; unmatched bases: 10. Germline CDR1 is SGHRS and CDR2 is YFSETQ. The CDR3, as DNA: TGCGCCAGCAGCCGGTTTGGACAGGGCCAACAAGAGACCCAGTACTTC. The encoded protein is CASSRFGQGQQETQYF.

V gene TRBV18 combines with J gene TRBJ1-1; D is perhaps TRBD1 (6 bases). The CDR3 extends over 14 amino acids. Germline V gene sequence: CDR1 KGHSH, CDR2 LQKENI. V gave up 1 base and J gave up 1 base, with 7 bases separating them. CDR3 residues: CASSPQQGNTEAFF. The CDR3 region has the DNA TGTGCCAGCTCACCACAACAGGGGAACACTGAAGCTTTCTTT. The full variable domain, in which reference TRBV18 and TRBJ1-1 provide the parts outside the CDR3, is NAGVMQNPRHLVRRRGQEARLRCSPMKGHSHVYWYRQLPEEGLKFMVYLQKENIIDESGMPKERFSAEFPKEGPSILRIQQVVRGDSAAYFCASSPQQGNTEAFFGQGTRLTVV.

This chain uses TRBV7-9 with TRBJ1-2, with D uncertain. This CDR3 is 13 amino acids long. Germline values: CDR1 SEHNR, CDR2 FQNEAQ (reference sequence). V was pared by 10 bases and J by 0 bases, with 12 bases between. DNA for the CDR3: TGTGCCACACTAAGTACAACTAACTATGGCTACACCTTC. Its translation: CATLSTTNYGYTF.

The V gene is TRBV30, the J gene TRBJ2-1, with 9 bases lining up with TRBD1. CDR1 and CDR2 from the germline V gene are GTSNPN and SVGIG (reference sequence). CDR3 length: 17 amino acids. Trimming at V came to 3 bases and at J to 7 bases, leaving 16 bases not matched to a gene. The CDR3 spells CAWRPVLGQGVKNEQFF. The CDR3 coding sequence is TGTGCCTGGAGGCCGGTTTTGGGACAGGGCGTTAAGAATGAGCAGTTCTTC.

This clone appeared a single time. The chain employs TRBV13 and TRBJ2-3; 12 bases are a match to TRBD2. Germline V gene lookup returns CDR1 PRHDT and CDR2 FYEKMQ (reference sequence). The CDR3 extends over 19 amino acids. Trimming at V came to 5 bases and at J to 0 bases, leaving 12 bases not matched to a gene. The CDR3 DNA reads as TGTGCCAGCAGCAGGGAAGGACTAGCGGGAAGACCTAGCACAGATACGCAGTATTTT. It encodes CASSREGLAGRPSTDTQYF. The full variable domain, rest sourced from reference TRBV13 and TRBJ2-3, is AAGVIQSPRHLIKEKRETATLKCYPIPRHDTVYWYQQGPGQDPQFLISFYEKMQSDKGSIPDRFSAQQFSDYHSELNMSSLELGDSALYFCASSREGLAGRPSTDTQYFGPGTRLTVL.

This clone was detected only once. The chain links TRBV14 to TRBJ1-2; 7 bases map to TRBD1. In germline, CDR1 is SGHDN, CDR2 FVKESK. The CDR3 has 14 amino acids. V trimming: 0 bases; J trimming: 5 bases; junction bases outside the gene matches: 3. The CDR3 reads CASSQEGTVYGYTF. The DNA of the CDR3 is TGTGCCAGCAGCCAAGAAGGGACAGTTTATGGCTACACCTTC.

The J gene is TRBJ2-4, the V gene TRBV6-1, with D possibly matching TRBD2 (6 bases). The CDR3 loop spans 12 amino acids. Germline-derived CDR1 and CDR2 are MNHNS and SASEGT. V was shortened by 6 bases and J by 9 bases, with 12 bases between the two germline ends. DNA for the CDR3: TGTGCCAGCAGGGGCGGGGCGAGCATTCAGTACTTC. Protein: CASRGGASIQYF.

The V call is TRBV6-1, the J call TRBJ2-7, with 7 bases that match TRBD2. J gave up 3 bases and V 1 base, and 9 bases lay outside the gene matches. The CDR3 loop spans 16 amino acids. CDR1 MNHNS and CDR2 SASEGT come from the germline V gene. CDR3 sequence reads: CASSEVSASGYYEQYF. Here the CDR3 DNA reads TGTGCCAGCAGTGAAGTGTCGGCTAGCGGCTACTACGAGCAGTACTTC.

The rearrangement joins TRBV10-3 to TRBJ2-3, with a weak D call TRBD2 (5 bases). Per germline, CDR1 ENHRY and CDR2 SYGVKD. Trimming shortened V by 4 bases and J by 2 bases, and 16 bases separated the two germline ends. CDR3 length equals 16 residues. CDR3 in DNA: TGTGCCATCAGTGGAAGAGGGCCCCCAGACACAGATACGCAGTATTTT. It yields the protein CAISGRGPPDTDTQYF.

The chain joins TRBV13 to TRBJ2-7; TRBD2 matches 8 bases. Germline CDR1 PRHDT, CDR2 FYEKMQ (reference sequence). CDR3 size: 16 residues. Losses at the gene ends were 5 bases for V and 5 bases for J; bases not matched to a gene: 14. CDR3: CASSTAISGVHNEQYF. Written as DNA, the CDR3 is TGTGCCAGCAGCACGGCCATTAGCGGGGTTCACAACGAGCAGTACTTC.

The V gene is TRBV10-3, the J gene TRBJ1-2, with D perhaps matching TRBD1 (5 bases). Between the trimmed V and J ends, which lost 3 bases and 3 bases, there was a span of 8 bases. The CDR3 covers 13 residues. The germline V gene has CDR1 ENHRY and CDR2 SYGVKD. Here the CDR3 DNA reads TGTGCCATCAGTGACCGGGGGTACTATGGCTACACCTTC. Translated: CAISDRGYYGYTF.

V is TRBV9 and J is TRBJ1-6; the D is unclear. Germline CDR1 reads SGDLS; CDR2 reads YYNGEE. V was pared by 0 bases and J by 13 bases, with 8 bases between. The CDR3 sequence is 12 residues long. This CDR3 reads CASSVADGPLHF. The CDR3, as DNA: TGTGCCAGCAGCGTAGCCGACGGGCCCCTCCACTTT.

The chain has TRBV2 and TRBJ1-1; TRBD1 aligns across 9 bases. The germline V gene encodes CDR1 SNHLY and CDR2 FYNNEI. This CDR3 spans 13 amino acids. The V and J ends lost 6 bases and 6 bases, in that order; junction bases with no gene match: 5. The CDR3 here is CASSPDRGAEAFF. The CDR3 coding sequence is TGTGCCAGCAGCCCGGACAGGGGAGCTGAAGCTTTCTTT.

This chain joins TRBV5-1 and TRBJ2-3, with D perhaps matching TRBD2 (6 bases). This CDR3 is built from 16 residues. V shed 5 bases and J shed 1 base, with 17 bases lying between them. Germline CDR1 and CDR2: SGHRS and YFSETQ. The CDR3 reads CASSLTGGLRTDTQYF. The CDR3 DNA reads TGCGCCAGCAGTTTGACCGGGGGTTTACGCACAGATACGCAGTATTTT.

This clone was seen just once. The chain recombines TRBV11-2 with TRBJ2-7, with D perhaps TRBD2 (6 bases). Trimming left V 8 bases short and J 5 bases short, with 16 bases between. The germline gives CDR1 SGHAT, CDR2 FQNNGV. This CDR3 spans 13 amino acids. DNA of the CDR3: TGTGCCAGCTCAGAGATAGCGGAAAACGAGCAGTACTTC. Protein product: CASSEIAENEQYF. Drawing the rest from reference TRBV11-2 and TRBJ2-7, the complete variable domain is EAGVAQSPRYKIIEKRQSVAFWCNPISGHATLYWYQQILGQGPKLLIQFQNNGVVDDSQLPKDRFSAERLKGVDSTLKIQPAKLEDSAVYLCASSEIAENEQYFGPGTRLTVT.